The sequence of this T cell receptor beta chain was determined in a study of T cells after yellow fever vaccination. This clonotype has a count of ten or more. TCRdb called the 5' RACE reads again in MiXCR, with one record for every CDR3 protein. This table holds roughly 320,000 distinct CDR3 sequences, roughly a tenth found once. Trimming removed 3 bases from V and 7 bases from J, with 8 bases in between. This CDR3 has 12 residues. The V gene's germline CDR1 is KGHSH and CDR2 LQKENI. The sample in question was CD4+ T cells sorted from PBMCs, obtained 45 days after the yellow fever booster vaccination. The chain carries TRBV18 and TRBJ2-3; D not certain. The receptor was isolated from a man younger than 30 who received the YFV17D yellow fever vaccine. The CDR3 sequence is CASSPGLNTQYF. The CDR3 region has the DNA TGTGCCAGCTCACCTGGATTGAATACGCAGTATTTT. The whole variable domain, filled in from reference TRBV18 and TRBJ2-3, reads NAGVMQNPRHLVRRRGQEARLRCSPMKGHSHVYWYRQLPEEGLKFMVYLQKENIIDESGMPKERFSAEFPKEGPSILRIQQVVRGDSAAYFCASSPGLNTQYFGPGTRLTVL.